This entry lists 21 T cell receptor beta chains sequenced from one sample in a study of T cells in Graves' hyperthyroidism and ophthalmopathy. Amplification targeted TCR beta CDR3 regions from RNA transcripts. HTBI primers were used for first-round RT-PCR of the TCR CDR3. MiXCR, applied by TCRdb to the multiplex PCR reads, yields one record per CDR3 protein. The table shows 450,000 to 700,000 distinct CDR3 sequences, with 35% to 55% occurring only once. The sequenced sample was peripheral blood or thyroid tissue (not recorded which). These TCRs come from an adult woman with Graves' disease, either hyperthyroidism or ophthalmopathy (not recorded which).

The genes are TRBV12-3 or TRBV12-4 and TRBJ2-2; 9 positions agree with TRBD1. The CDR3 has 15 residues. The ends lost 6 bases at V and 1 base at J; junction bases unmatched: 3. This CDR3 is CASRSDRGNTGELFF. In DNA form, the CDR3 reads TGTGCCAGCAGATCGGACAGGGGGAACACCGGGGAGCTGTTTTTT.

The CDR3 DNA sequence: TGTGCCAGCAGTTTCCGCCTCGGGGGCAATCAGCCCCAGCATTTT. Its protein is CASSFRLGGNQPQHF. J is TRBJ1-5 and V is TRBV27; D is undetermined. The V gene lost 3 bases and the J gene lost 2 bases, with 11 bases spanning the gap. From germline, CDR1 is MNHEY and CDR2 SMNVEV (reference sequence). This CDR3 has 15 residues.

This clonotype has a handful of counts. The V call is TRBV30, the J call TRBJ1-2, with 7 positions matching TRBD1. Unmatched junction bases numbered 12, after V lost 2 bases and J lost 3 bases. The CDR3 contains 16 residues. Germline V gene data show CDR1 as GTSNPN and CDR2 as SVGIG (reference sequence). The chain's CDR3 is CAWSPWRQGGYYGYTF. The CDR3 bases are TGTGCCTGGAGTCCTTGGAGACAGGGAGGTTACTATGGCTACACCTTC.

There are many counts of this clonotype. This chain connects TRBV19 to TRBJ2-5; 7 bases map to TRBD1. CDR1 is LNHDA and CDR2 is SQIVND in the germline V gene (reference sequence). The junction had 6 bases not matched to a gene; V was cut back by 6 bases and J by 2 bases. The CDR3 has 14 amino acids. The CDR3 coding sequence is TGTGCCAGTAGCCAAGCGACAGGGCAAGAGACCCAGTACTTC. Its protein product is CASSQATGQETQYF.

This clonotype was counted a few times. The chain recombines TRBV28 with TRBJ2-7; TRBD2 is a possible D gene (5 bases). Trimming removed 8 bases from V and 3 bases from J, with 11 bases in between. In germline, CDR1 is MDHEN, CDR2 SYDVKM. The CDR3 is made up of 12 amino acids. CDR3 in amino acids: CASYSGIYEQYF. Here the CDR3 DNA reads TGTGCCAGCTACTCGGGAATCTACGAGCAGTACTTC.

Points on this clonotype: Being one base from a much bigger clone, this may be a read error. The V and J genes are TRBV5-4 and TRBJ2-5; D is uncertain. V was shortened by 4 bases and J by 2 bases, with 15 bases between the two germline ends. The length of the CDR3 is 15 residues. CDR1 and CDR2 from the germline V gene are SGHNT and YYREEE (reference sequence). The CDR3 DNA sequence: TGTGCCAGCAGCCCCTATTCTGGCTATCAAGAGACCCAGTACTTC. Its translation is CASSPYSGYQETQYF.

The V and J genes are TRBV4-1 and TRBJ1-1; perhaps TRBD1 as D (6 bases). The CDR3 has 20 residues. Trimming removed 0 bases from V and 0 bases from J, with 23 bases in between. The V gene's germline CDR1 is MGHRA and CDR2 YSYEKL. CDR3 bases: TGCGCCAGCAGCCAAGATTGGGGTCGGGGAGGGGGAGACGTGAACACTGAAGCTTTCTTT. It is translated as CASSQDWGRGGGDVNTEAFF.

This clonotype has ten or more counts. The rearrangement links TRBV6-2 or TRBV6-3 to TRBJ2-7, with D possibly matching TRBD2 (6 bases). V was shortened by 1 base and J by 5 bases, with 12 bases between the two germline ends. The CDR3 is 14 residues long. Germline V CDR1 and CDR2: MNHEY, SVGEGT. This CDR3 reads CASSYYGLANEQYF. As DNA, the CDR3 is TGTGCCAGCAGTTACTATGGCCTAGCGAACGAGCAGTACTTC.

This clonotype was counted only a few times. Likely a read error: the CDR3 ends without its conserved phenylalanine or tryptophan. The limits of the CDR3 on the DNA are not certain, so only TCRdb's listed CDR3 is given. The chain links TRBV12-3 or TRBV12-4 to TRBJ1-1. The CDR3 adds up to 8 amino acids, both ends counted. CDR3 residues: CASSEVAG.

V is TRBV10-3 and J is TRBJ1-2; D possibly corresponds to TRBD1 (5 bases). V was shortened by 2 bases and J by 6 bases, with 16 bases between the two germline ends. The CDR3 is 15 amino acids. Germline V CDR1 and CDR2: ENHRY, SYGVKD. CDR3: CAISEVVGGEDGYTF. CDR3 DNA sequence: TGTGCCATCAGTGAGGTGGTTGGGGGAGAAGATGGCTACACCTTC.

This clonotype was counted at least ten times. This sequence joins TRBV3-1 and TRBJ1-5; a possible D gene is TRBD1 (5 bases). The CDR3 extends over 14 amino acids. The V gene's germline CDR1 is LGHDT and CDR2 YNNKEL (reference sequence). The V and J ends lost 5 bases and 5 bases respectively, with 13 bases between them. CDR3 nucleotides: TGTGCCAGCAGCACTGGGGCAGGGTATCAGCCCCAGCATTTT. This encodes CASSTGAGYQPQHF.

This clonotype was detected many times. This chain links TRBV6-5 with TRBJ1-6, with no clear D. Germline loops: CDR1 MNHEY, CDR2 SVGAGI. Trimming stripped 0 bases from V and 13 bases from J, with 7 bases between. The CDR3 sequence is 12 residues long. CDR3 loop: CASSYSVGPLHF. CDR3 bases: TGTGCCAGCAGTTACTCGGTGGGCCCCCTCCACTTT.

As for this clonotype: The conserved final phenylalanine or tryptophan is absent from the CDR3, which likely points to a read error. Because the CDR3's place on the DNA is in doubt, the DNA is left out and the CDR3 is given as listed by TCRdb. The chain links TRBV11-2 to TRBJ1-1; TRBD1 is the table's D call, not checked against the DNA. The length of the CDR3 is 15 amino acids, counting both ends. CDR1 is SGHAT and CDR2 is FQNNGV in the germline V gene. This CDR3 reads CASSRGQGLNTEALL.

V gene TRBV12-3 or TRBV12-4 combines with J gene TRBJ2-7, with unresolved D. The CDR3 covers 14 residues. V was shortened by 7 bases and J by 6 bases, with 19 bases between the two germline ends. CDR3 sequence (DNA): TGTGCCAGCACTTCGACCAGCGTCACGGGCGAGCAGTACTTC. This sequence encodes CASTSTSVTGEQYF.

The J gene is TRBJ2-7, the V gene TRBV5-1, with D perhaps TRBD1 (6 bases). From germline, CDR1 is SGHRS and CDR2 YFSETQ. There are 14 residues in the CDR3. Trimming shortened V by 7 bases and J by 0 bases, and 14 bases separated the two germline ends. CDR3 sequence reads: CASLKDSTSYEQYF. CDR3 DNA sequence: TGCGCCAGCTTAAAGGACAGCACCTCCTACGAGCAGTACTTC.

The count of this clonotype is one. The chain couples TRBV20-1 to TRBJ1-4; the D gene is possibly TRBD1 (6 bases). In germline, CDR1 is DFQATT, CDR2 SNEGSKA (reference sequence). This CDR3 region has 11 residues. The germline V and J ends were trimmed by 5 bases and 8 bases, with 9 bases remaining between them. CDR3 loop: CSAPGHEKLFF. CDR3 in DNA: TGCAGTGCTCCGGGACACGAAAAACTGTTTTTT.

This clonotype showed up many times. V usage is TRBV20-1 and J usage is TRBJ2-2; 10 bases match TRBD2. The CDR3 sequence is 13 residues long. Germline CDR1 reads DFQATT; CDR2 reads SNEGSKA (reference sequence). Trimming cost V 7 bases and J 5 bases; bases outside gene matches: 4. The CDR3 sequence is CSGGLAETGELFF. The DNA of the CDR3 is TGCAGTGGCGGACTAGCGGAAACCGGGGAGCTGTTTTTT.

This clonotype showed up just a few times. This chain links TRBV10-3 with TRBJ1-2; 10 bases agree with TRBD1. This CDR3 is built from 17 residues. CDR1 and CDR2 (germline): ENHRY, SYGVKD. J gave up 6 bases and V 3 bases, and 13 bases lay outside the gene matches. In DNA, the CDR3 is TGTGCCATCAGTGAATGGGACAGGGGACTCTTAGGGGATGGCTACACCTTC. Its protein product is CAISEWDRGLLGDGYTF.

The CDR3 is CSAESRAPGRLDQPQHF. CDR3 coding DNA: TGCAGTGCGGAGAGTAGGGCCCCCGGGCGCCTAGATCAGCCCCAGCATTTT. The rearrangement links TRBV20-1 to TRBJ1-5; D is ambiguous. Germline-derived CDR1 and CDR2 are DFQATT and SNEGSKA (reference sequence). This CDR3 region has 17 residues. V lost 6 bases to trimming and J lost 5 bases, with 26 bases between them.

Only one count was recorded for this clonotype. Relative to the germline gene, one junction end is altered; a read error may explain this. This chain joins TRBV10-3 and TRBJ1-1, with a weak D call TRBD1 (6 bases). CDR3 size: 14 residues. CDR1 is ENHRY, CDR2 SYGVKD, per germline. The CDR3 region is CAISDQTGNTGAFF. The CDR3 DNA reads TGTGCCATCAGTGACCAAACAGGGAACACTGGAGCTTTCTTT.

This clonotype was recorded many times. This chain uses TRBV4-2 with TRBJ2-6; no reliable D call. The CDR3 runs 17 residues. With 4 bases removed from V and 4 bases from J, the gap between germline ends came to 17 bases. CDR1 is LGHNA and CDR2 is YNFKEQ in the germline V gene. In nucleotides, the CDR3 is TGTGCCAGCAGCCCAATCACAGTGTGGAGCGGGGCCAACGTCCTGACTTTC. Protein product: CASSPITVWSGANVLTF.